This T cell receptor (beta chain) was observed in a study of CD8 T cells in Susac syndrome. Reverse transcription of roughly 0.45 to 1 ug RNA was performed with random hexamers. TCRdb fed the immunoSEQ multiplex PCR reads into MiXCR, producing one record per CDR3 protein. Seen here are some 130,000 distinct CDR3 sequences, approximately 94% observed once, and the top ten hold over 0.1%. This CDR3 is 16 amino acids long. The V and J ends lost 3 bases and 8 bases, in that order; junction bases with no gene match: 18. The germline V gene encodes CDR1 DFQATT and CDR2 SNEGSKA (reference sequence). Sequencing of TCR beta was performed on blood CD8+ and CD4+ T cells.

The TCR was taken from a human donor with multiple sclerosis. Sequencing was done on a sample of CD4+ T cells from PBMCs. The chain has TRBV20-1 and TRBJ1-2, with 7 bases matching TRBD1. CDR3 in DNA: TGCAGTGCTAGTCTAGCGGAAGGAGGGGGCCTGGGGGGCTACACCTTC. Translation: CSASLAEGGGLGGYTF.